These T cell receptor beta chains were read from a single sample in a study of post-analysis software for immune sequencing data. TCRdb ran MiXCR on the PCR reads and lists one entry per CDR3 protein. Of more than 500,000 distinct CDR3 sequences listed, around 31% were seen once; the top ten hold approximately 6%. The sequenced material came from blood. These receptors were taken from a girl between 2 and 17 years old with multiple sclerosis. CDR3s include the opening cysteine and the closing phenylalanine or tryptophan. The D gene is left open where the match is weak. Size tells how often a clone was seen (once, few, many) or the class of an expanded clone, and some rows leave it out.

D	size	V	J	length	DNA	CDR3
NA	NA	TRBV24-1	TRBJ2-1	16	TGTGCCACCAGCGTCAAAGCAGGGTACTCCTACAATGAGCAGTTCTTC	CATSVKAGYSYNEQFF
TRBD1	few	TRBV27	TRBJ1-1	20	TGTGCCAGCAGTTTATTGAGGGGTGGGGGCAGGGGGCCGGTGAACACTGAAGCTTTCTTT	CASSLLRGGGRGPVNTEAFF
NA	once	TRBV6-2/TRBV6-3	TRBJ1-2	11	TGTGCCAGCATTGGCAGGGGTGGCTACACCTTC	CASIGRGGYTF
NA	once	TRBV6-1	TRBJ2-5	17	TGTGCCAGCAGTGAAGGGGAAAGGGACGGCTGGTTGGAGACCCAGTACTTC	CASSEGERDGWLETQYF
NA	NA	TRBV5-1	TRBJ2-3	14	TGCGCCAGCAACTTCGGCGACTCCACAGATACGCAGTATTTT	CASNFGDSTDTQYF
NA	NA	TRBV5-1	TRBJ1-5	19	TGCGCCAGCACCCCCAGGGATCAGGGTAGGGAATATAGCAATCAGCCCCAGCATTTT	CASTPRDQGREYSNQPQHF
NA	few	TRBV28	TRBJ1-5	16	TGTGCCAGCAGTACCCCGCCGGGGGGCGGCGTTCAGCCCCAGCATTTT	CASSTPPGGGVQPQHF
NA	NA	TRBV5-1	TRBJ1-5	13	TGCGCCAGCAGCTTCAGCGAAAATCAGCCCCAGCATTTT	CASSFSENQPQHF
NA	NA	TRBV28	TRBJ2-3	12	TGTGCCAGCAGTTTATCCCAGACCGCGCAGTATTTT	CASSLSQTAQYF
NA	few	TRBV7-9	TRBJ1-1	18	TGTGCCAGCAGCTTAGGTCGGGGAGCACCCCTAGCGAACACTGAAGCTTTCTTT	CASSLGRGAPLANTEAFF
TRBD1	NA	TRBV7-2	TRBJ2-3	15	TGTGCCAGCAGCCAGGATGGCAGGGGGTCTGATACGCAGTATTTT	CASSQDGRGSDTQYF
NA	NA	TRBV5-1	TRBJ2-1	16	TGCGCCAGCAGCTGGGATGCGGGGAGCTCCTACAATGAGCAGTTCTTC	CASSWDAGSSYNEQFF
NA	NA	TRBV6-1	TRBJ1-1	14	TGTGCCAGCAGTGGGTGGCAGGCGGTGAGTTGGACTTTCTTT	CASSGWQAVSWTFF
NA	NA	TRBV10-3	TRBJ1-2	13	TGTGCCATCAGTGCGGACATGAACTATGGCTACACCTTC	CAISADMNYGYTF
NA	few	TRBV24-1	TRBJ2-1	15	TGTGCCACCAGTGAGGAGGGATTGTATTCGGGTGAGCAGTTCTTC	CATSEEGLYSGEQFF
TRBD1	few	TRBV2	TRBJ1-1	13	TGTGCCAGAGCTAGGGGGCTCAACACTGAAGCTTTCTTT	CARARGLNTEAFF
NA	NA	TRBV12-3/TRBV12-4	TRBJ1-2	13	TGTGCCAGCAGTTTTGGGATAGGGAATGGCTACACCTTC	CASSFGIGNGYTF
NA	NA	TRBV7-3	TRBJ1-5	17	TGTGCCAGCAGCTTAAAGGAGAGGGACGGAGAGAATCAGCCCCAGCATTTT	CASSLKERDGENQPQHF
NA	NA	TRBV7-9	TRBJ2-7	14	TGTGCCAGCAGCGCGGGGACTGGGGAATACGAGCAGTACTTC	CASSAGTGEYEQYF
NA	few	TRBV12-3/TRBV12-4	TRBJ2-7	14	TGTGCCAGCAGTGCCCTACAGAGACCTACGAAGCAGTACTTC	CASSALQRPTKQYF
TRBD1	few	TRBV6-4	TRBJ1-5	19	TGTGCCAGCAGTGGTGCCAGGGGGTGGAAGGAGGATAACAATCAGCCCCAGCATTTT	CASSGARGWKEDNNQPQHF
NA	NA	TRBV6-5	TRBJ2-7	17	TGTGCCAGCAGTTCTCCTCGGGGGTCAGGTAGCTCCTACGAGCAGTACTTC	CASSSPRGSGSSYEQYF
NA	NA	TRBV20-1	TRBJ2-1	14	TGCAGTGCTAGGGCGAAGAGCTCCTACAATGAGCAGTTCTTC	CSARAKSSYNEQFF
TRBD2	NA	TRBV4-1	TRBJ2-1	21	TGCGCCAGCAGCCCGCAAGGACTAGCGGGGGGGCGTCCGAACTCCTACAATGAGCAGTTCTTC	CASSPQGLAGGRPNSYNEQFF
NA	few	TRBV7-9	TRBJ2-3	16	TGTGCCAGCAGCCCCCTGGAGGGGGCGAGGACAGATACGCAGTATTTT	CASSPLEGARTDTQYF
TRBD1	NA	TRBV10-3	TRBJ1-1	14	TGTGCCATCAGTGGCAACAGGGGAGTGACTGAAGCTTTCTTT	CAISGNRGVTEAFF
NA	NA	TRBV7-6	TRBJ1-4	15	TGTGCCAGCAGCCGAGACAGGAGACTTCATGAAAAACTGTTTTTT	CASSRDRRLHEKLFF
NA	NA	TRBV12-3/TRBV12-4	TRBJ2-3	15	TGTGCCAGCGTGAGGGGCACTGCTAGCACAGATACGCAGTATTTT	CASVRGTASTDTQYF
TRBD1	NA	TRBV12-3/TRBV12-4	TRBJ1-2	15	TGTGCCAGCAGCAAAGGGGGACAGACAAACTATGGCTACACCTTC	CASSKGGQTNYGYTF
TRBD1	NA	TRBV27	TRBJ1-6	17	TGTGCCAGCAGAAACCGCACCACAGGGGGCCGTAATTCACCCCTCCACTTT	CASRNRTTGGRNSPLHF
NA	few	TRBV29-1	TRBJ2-7	15	TGCAGCGTTGAAGGCCCCCGGGACGGGTCCTACGAGCAGTACTTC	CSVEGPRDGSYEQYF
NA	NA	TRBV18	TRBJ1-1	14	TGTGCCAGCTCACCAAAAGCGGGGGTAACTGAAGCTTTCTTT	CASSPKAGVTEAFF